The 5 T cell receptor beta chains in this list originate from one sample, sequenced in a study of T-cell reconstitution after alpha-beta-depleted transplantation in children. During its preparation, the TCRbeta library received unique molecular identifiers. One entry per CDR3 protein results from TCRdb running MiXCR on the PCR reads. Among hundreds of thousands of distinct CDR3 sequences listed, over 10% were seen once. The sample in question was PBMCs, mostly from graft donor cells, obtained 360 days after TCRalphabeta/CD19-depleted stem cell transplant. The receptor source for this set is a male patient younger than 18 who had a stem cell transplant for acute myeloid leukemia, so the T cells may come from the graft donor.

The CDR3 DNA reads TGCAGTGCCCCACCGCGCGGATACACAGATACGCAGTATTTT. The encoded protein is CSAPPRGYTDTQYF. The rearrangement links TRBV20-1 to TRBJ2-3; D gene uncertain. Trimming cost V 6 bases and J 2 bases, with 15 bases left between them. This CDR3 contains 14 residues. Germline CDR1 reads DFQATT; CDR2 reads SNEGSKA (reference sequence).

The chain carries TRBV20-1 and TRBJ2-1; 10 bases match TRBD2. CDR1 DFQATT and CDR2 SNEGSKA come from the germline V gene (reference sequence). The CDR3 length is 13 residues. The chain's CDR3 is CSHLAGVRNEQFF. CDR3 nucleotide sequence: TGCAGCCACCTAGCGGGAGTTCGGAATGAGCAGTTCTTC.

This clonotype has a count of ten or more. The chain recombines TRBV7-6 with TRBJ2-7; maybe TRBD1 (6 bases). The germline V gene has CDR1 SGHVS and CDR2 FNYEAQ. The CDR3 loop spans 17 amino acids. V was shortened by 4 bases and J by 2 bases, with 21 bases between the two germline ends. For the CDR3, the DNA is TGTGCCAGCAGCTCAGGGGTGGCTAGGCCGCTAACCTACGAGCAGTACTTC. Its translation is CASSSGVARPLTYEQYF.

This clonotype occurred many times. The chain carries TRBV10-3 and TRBJ1-2; no definite D call. CDR1 and CDR2 (germline): ENHRY, SYGVKD. V gave up 2 bases and J gave up 0 bases, with 7 bases separating them. The CDR3 is 14 residues long. In DNA, the CDR3 is TGTGCCATCAGTGAGGCCAGCTCTAACTATGGCTACACCTTC. Translating gives CAISEASSNYGYTF.

This clonotype was recorded a few times. CDR3 residues: CASSLSVGRFF. CDR3 sequence (DNA): TGTGCCAGCAGCTTATCGGTCGGAAGGTTCTTC. The chain couples TRBV7-9 to TRBJ2-1; unclear D gene. This CDR3 comprises 11 residues. The germline CDR1 and CDR2 sequences are SEHNR and FQNEAQ (reference sequence). Trimming removed 2 bases at V and 15 bases at J, with 11 bases between.